This T cell receptor (beta chain) derives from a study of regulatory T cells in long-lasting Graves disease. TCR beta libraries were built with iRepertoire HTBI primers and Arm-PCR of CDR3 regions. TCRdb re-derived calls from the multiplex PCR reads in MiXCR, one entry per CDR3 protein. The sample holds about 470,000 distinct CDR3 sequences, under 25% seen once. Overall study findings and caveats: It was in persistent disease that TRBV28, TRBJ1-2 and TRBJ2-5 were favored.

Germline V gives CDR1 SGHRS, CDR2 YFSETQ. This CDR3 is 14 amino acids long. V was trimmed by 2 bases and J by 6 bases, leaving 11 bases between them. This clonotype was seen at least ten times. The target antigen is unknown. Time point here: persistent/refractory GD, antithyroid drugs over 5 years with positive TRAb. The TCR library was made from RNA that had been extracted from PBMCs in TRIzol. The sequences come from peripheral blood mononuclear cells (PBMCs), collected when the disease was refractory, from a patient treated with antithyroid drugs. The V call is TRBV5-1, the J call TRBJ1-4, with a weak D call TRBD1 (5 bases). The receptor was derived from a female donor with Graves disease. The CDR3 is CASSFSGTDEKLFF. In nucleotides, the CDR3 is TGCGCCAGCAGCTTCTCCGGGACGGATGAAAAACTGTTTTTT.